This record concerns one TCR beta chain sequence. Its antigen is not yet known. Base qualities are not provided; no much larger clone lies one nucleotide away. This record belongs to a study of shared clonotypes between healthy human individuals (dated by TCRdb to the early 2020s). Background for the entire study: Two women and a few men aged 18 to 49 years were included in the cohort. Libraries were prepared and TCR repertoires were sequenced by different laboratories using diverse techniques, in order to increase sequencing depth and limit assay-specific biases. Per donor, leukapheresis produced somewhere between about 0.8 and 9 billion PBMCs. Per donor, three plates each were used for CD4 naive and CD4 memory, two for CD8 naive, and one for CD8 memory. To estimate repertoire size and how much clonotypes are shared between individuals, the study performed deep sequencing of blood TCR repertoires from a few healthy adults. Overall study outcomes, separate from this receptor: When several donors were compared, the shared fraction of clonotypes was around 5% for naive CD4, roughly 3.3% for naive CD8, 2% to 2.5% for memory CD4, and 0.4% for memory CD8. The genetic and exposure-history diversity represented was limited by the small number of donors. Naive subsets generally had larger estimated clonotype richness than memory subsets. Based on pairwise subsampling, the degree of clonotype sharing among donors was expected to be affected by sequencing depth. Higher generation probabilities were observed for clonotypes shared by all four sorted-subset donors than for non-shared clonotypes. Rarefaction of sorted-subset datasets indicated incomplete sequencing despite the large sequencing depth. Sampling was restricted to blood, and TCR repertoires in tissue are likely to differ from TCR repertoires in blood.

For CDR1 and CDR2, the germline V gene lists SNHLY and FYNNEI. From the cysteine through the phenylalanine, the CDR3 covers 15 amino acids. Just CDR3 DNA is preserved here, 45 bases in frame from base 1. The junction shows trimming of 6 bases on V and 0 bases on J, plus 11 bases between the germline ends. Using the deep immunoSEQ assay, TCR CDR3 regions were amplified from genomic DNA by multiplex PCR. Genomic DNA extracted from each cell subset was distributed evenly over all wells of several immunoSEQ 96-well plates, and each plate served as one replicate. Each replicate PCR for sorted subsets received around 0.2 ug genomic DNA, equal to about 30,000 T cell genomes. The purified libraries were quantified using a Qubit 3.0 fluorometer, sized with a Bioanalyzer 2100, and then quantified again using the KAPA Library Quantification kit. A separate single-read 150-cycle Illumina NextSeq 550 flow cell was used to sequence each immunoSEQ 96-well plate. The published analysis was carried out like this. The immunoSEQ output contained only junctional sequences without quality scores, so filtering could not match that applied to full-length reads. To assign V/J genes and CDR3, sequences were annotated using PyIR, a Python wrapper for IgBLAST v1.9, with IMGT germline references. Reads with weak V/J assignments (E-value above 1e-6), missing CDR3, stop codons, out-of-frame junctions, or ambiguous translated residues were removed. V3J clonotypes were defined as sequences sharing an identical inferred V gene, J gene, and CDR3 amino acid sequence. Percentage overlap between repertoires was calculated by dividing the number of shared unique clonotypes by the size of the smaller repertoire. Three approaches were used to assess repertoire richness: RTK rarefaction, the Chao1 estimator, and Recon v2.1 estimates of unobserved clonotypes. For all TCRbeta clonotypes obtained by the gDNA method from several donors, generation probabilities were computed with OLGA. TCRdb obtained this table from immuneACCESS and retained in-frame rearrangements with V and J assigned. These tables miss some clones; where compared with another copy, unresolved V genes account for less than half of the shortfall, and the remainder is unexplained. D and trimming come from the DNA, and the V and J calls and clone size come from that table. The sample table shows 2 million to 2.5 million clones, and more than 80% are seen once. The top ten clonotypes cover 0.39% of the sample.

Donors were healthy HIV-negative adults with no recently reported acute infections or vaccinations. Only Caucasian adults living in Nashville, Tennessee, USA were represented among the donors. Magnetic negative selection was used to enrich CD4+ T cells, after which naive cells were positively selected on CD45RA and the negative fraction became the memory subset. After blood collection by leukapheresis, PBMCs were isolated using Ficoll-Histopaque density gradient centrifugation and then cryopreserved in the vapor phase of liquid nitrogen. Purity and quantity of every magnetically sorted T cell population were checked by analytical flow cytometry. Genomic DNA was isolated from every sorted fraction and measured by UV absorbance on a Nanodrop 2000c.

This chain joins TRBV2 to TRBJ2-2, and TRBD1 may be the D gene, going by 6 matching bases. Sequences were obtained from naive CD4+ T cells from PBMCs. This specimen's cell subset or site label, per the study, means: CD45RA+ positively selected. The clonotype comes from a young man in good health. Some clones in this sample may be carry-over from other donors' samples. CDR3 sequence: CASRPDRPNTGELFF. The bases read TGTGCCAGCAGGCCGGACAGACCGAACACCGGGGAGCTGTTTTTT.